Listed here is a single T cell receptor (beta chain). Its antigen is not known. The sample comes from a study of cytomegalovirus exposure and HLA in healthy donors. The CDR3 covers 13 residues. Losses at the gene ends were 2 bases for V and 5 bases for J; bases not matched to a gene: 1. Per germline, CDR1 KGHSH and CDR2 LQKENI. The PCR was carried out with 60 Vbeta primers and 13 Jbeta primers. TCRdb keeps only in-frame clones here, not all; method: immunoSEQ multiplex PCR. This table holds some 72,000 clones. Regarding the study as a whole: An analysis was carried out later, and it reportedly showed fewer N-insertions in an Asian-associated ancestry cluster than the approximately 670-donor mean. The records held CMV serostatus as the only immune exposure information. A later analysis reported that several of the most significant clusters appeared to be linked to common viral pathogens, among them Epstein-Barr virus.

The chain uses TRBV18 and TRBJ2-7; 9 positions agree with TRBD1. This TCR came from a man in his forties in good health and CMV-seronegative. Sample: PBMCs. This CDR3 reads CASSPGTGNEQYF. CDR3 nucleotide sequence: TGTGCCAGCTCACCAGGGACAGGGAACGAGCAGTACTTC.